This section outlines one T cell receptor (beta chain) sequence together with its context. The V gene lost 6 bases and the J gene lost 9 bases, with 18 bases spanning the gap. This CDR3 spans 13 amino acids. In germline, CDR1 is MNHEY, CDR2 SVGEGT. The data derive from a study of blood T cell repertoires in COVID-19. Profiling relied on immunoSEQ multiplex PCR, and the TCRdb table lists in-frame clones only, not all of them. The sample lists about 400,000 clones; about 86% were seen once. This TCR was recovered from a woman aged 45 to 65 who had recovered from COVID-19. Material for sequencing was PBMCs or T cells enriched from blood (not recorded which). The chain employs TRBV6-2 or TRBV6-3 and TRBJ2-7; D perhaps matches TRBD1 (6 bases). The CDR3 reads CASSRDTPPRQYF. Written as DNA, the CDR3 is TGTGCCAGCAGCCGGGACACCCCCCCAAGGCAGTACTTC.